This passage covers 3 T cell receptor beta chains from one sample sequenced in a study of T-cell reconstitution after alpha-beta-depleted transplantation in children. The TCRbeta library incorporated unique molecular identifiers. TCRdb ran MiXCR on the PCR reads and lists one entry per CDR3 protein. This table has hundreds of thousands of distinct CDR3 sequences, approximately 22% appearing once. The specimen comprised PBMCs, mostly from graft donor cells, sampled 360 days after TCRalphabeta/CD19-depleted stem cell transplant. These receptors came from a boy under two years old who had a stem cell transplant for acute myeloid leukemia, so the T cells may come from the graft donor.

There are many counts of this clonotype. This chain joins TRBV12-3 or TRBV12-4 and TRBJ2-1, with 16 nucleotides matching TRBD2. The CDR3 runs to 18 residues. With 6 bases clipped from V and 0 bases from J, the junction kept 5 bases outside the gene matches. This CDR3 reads CASRGLAGGQSSYNEQFF. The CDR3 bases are TGTGCCAGCAGGGGACTAGCGGGGGGGCAGAGCTCCTACAATGAGCAGTTCTTC.

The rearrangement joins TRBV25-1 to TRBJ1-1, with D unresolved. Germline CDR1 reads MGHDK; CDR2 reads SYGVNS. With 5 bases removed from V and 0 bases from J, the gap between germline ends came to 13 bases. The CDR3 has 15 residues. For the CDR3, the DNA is TGTGCCAGCAGTAACTCAGGCCTAATGAACACTGAAGCTTTCTTT. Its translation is CASSNSGLMNTEAFF.

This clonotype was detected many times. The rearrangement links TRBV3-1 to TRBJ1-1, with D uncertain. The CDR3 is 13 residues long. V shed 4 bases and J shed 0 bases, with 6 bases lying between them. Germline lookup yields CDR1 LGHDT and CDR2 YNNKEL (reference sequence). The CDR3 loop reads CASSPHLNTEAFF. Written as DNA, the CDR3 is TGTGCCAGCAGCCCCCATTTGAACACTGAAGCTTTCTTT.